This T cell receptor (beta chain) was found in a study of shared clonotypes between healthy human individuals. Study background: Donors, aged 18 to 49, were a couple of women and a few men.

Naive CD8 cells lacked CD45RO, underwent positive selection for CCR7 and left out terminally differentiated effector memory CD45RA+ cells. Donors were healthy HIV-negative adults without recently reported acute infections or vaccinations. The CDR3 runs to 13 residues. Germline V CDR1 and CDR2: SNHLY, FYNNEI. Trimming cost V 6 bases and J 2 bases, with 11 bases left between them. Generated by immunoSEQ multiplex PCR, the TCRdb table keeps only in-frame clones and is missing some. The sample lists some 2 million clones, approximately 94% occurring once. Sequencing input: naive CD8+ T cells sorted from blood. This receptor was identified in a man younger than 30 in good health. The chain couples TRBV2 to TRBJ2-7; unclear D gene. The CDR3 sequence: CASSAPYTYEQYF. CDR3 coding DNA: TGTGCCAGCAGCGCCCCTTATACCTACGAGCAGTACTTC.